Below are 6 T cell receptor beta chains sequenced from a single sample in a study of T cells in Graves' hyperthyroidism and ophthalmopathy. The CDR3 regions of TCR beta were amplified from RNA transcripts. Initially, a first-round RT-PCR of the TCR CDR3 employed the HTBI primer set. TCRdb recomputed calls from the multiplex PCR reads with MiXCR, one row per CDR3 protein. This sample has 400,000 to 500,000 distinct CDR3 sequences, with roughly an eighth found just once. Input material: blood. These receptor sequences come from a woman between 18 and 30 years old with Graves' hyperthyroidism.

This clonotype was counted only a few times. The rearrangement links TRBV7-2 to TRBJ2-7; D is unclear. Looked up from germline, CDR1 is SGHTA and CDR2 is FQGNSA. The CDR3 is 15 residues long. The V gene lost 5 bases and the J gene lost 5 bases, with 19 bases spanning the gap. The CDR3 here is CASSEQDFKGNEQYF. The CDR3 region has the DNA TGTGCCAGCAGCGAACAAGACTTCAAGGGAAACGAGCAGTACTTC.

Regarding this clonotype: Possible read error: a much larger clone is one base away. The CDR3 here is CAISGRGNTGELFF. The CDR3 DNA is TGTGCCATCAGTGGTCGGGGGAACACCGGGGAGCTGTTTTTT. The V gene is TRBV10-3, the J gene TRBJ2-2; tentative D call: TRBD2 (5 bases). Per the germline V gene, CDR1 is ENHRY and CDR2 is SYGVKD. This CDR3 has 14 residues. The V end lost 4 bases, the J end lost 1 base, and 7 bases lay between the germline ends.

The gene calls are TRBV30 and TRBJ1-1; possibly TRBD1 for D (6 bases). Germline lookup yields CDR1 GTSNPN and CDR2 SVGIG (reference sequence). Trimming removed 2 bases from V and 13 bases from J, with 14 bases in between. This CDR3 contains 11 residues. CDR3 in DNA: TGTGCCTGGAGTCTTGGGGGCGCGGGTTTCTTT. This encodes CAWSLGGAGFF.

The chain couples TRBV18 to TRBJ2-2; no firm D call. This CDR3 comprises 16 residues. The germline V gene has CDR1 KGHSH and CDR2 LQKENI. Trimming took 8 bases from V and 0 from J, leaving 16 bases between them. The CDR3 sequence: CASPRSNITNTGELFF. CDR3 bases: TGTGCCAGCCCCAGGTCAAATATTACGAACACCGGGGAGCTGTTTTTT.

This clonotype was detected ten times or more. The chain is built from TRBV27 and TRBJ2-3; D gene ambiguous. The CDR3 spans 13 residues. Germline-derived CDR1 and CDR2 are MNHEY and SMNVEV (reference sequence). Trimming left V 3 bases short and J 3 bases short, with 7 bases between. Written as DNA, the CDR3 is TGTGCCAGCAGTTTTTGGCCTACAGATACGCAGTATTTT. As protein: CASSFWPTDTQYF.

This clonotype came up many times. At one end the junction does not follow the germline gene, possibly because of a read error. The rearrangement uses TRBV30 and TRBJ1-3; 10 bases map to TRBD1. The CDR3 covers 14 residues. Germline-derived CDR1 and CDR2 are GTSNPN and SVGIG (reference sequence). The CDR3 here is CAWSVRTGGTTIYF. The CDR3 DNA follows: TGTGCCTGGAGTGTACGGACAGGGGGAACCACCATATATTTT.